One sample yielded the 11 T cell receptor beta chains listed below, sequenced in a study of cytomegalovirus exposure and HLA in healthy donors listed by TCRdb under 2017. Library method: the immunoSEQ multiplex PCR assay. A mixture of 60 forward primers for TCR Vbeta segments and 13 reverse primers for TCR Jbeta segments was used in the multiplex PCR. TCRdb obtained this table from immuneACCESS and retained in-frame rearrangements with V and J assigned. These tables miss some clones; where compared with another copy, unresolved V genes account for less than half of the shortfall, and the remainder is unexplained. In this sample the table shows 110,000 to 150,000 clones, over 70% of which occur a single time. Jointly, the top ten make up approximately 1.6% of the sample. Sequenced: PBMCs. These receptor sequences come from a middle-aged woman in good health and CMV-seronegative.

The chain employs TRBV5-1 and TRBJ2-1, with 10 bases fitting TRBD1. The germline V gene has CDR1 SGHRS and CDR2 YFSETQ. Losses at the gene ends were 0 bases for V and 7 bases for J; bases not matched to a gene: 4. The CDR3 runs 15 residues. The CDR3 region has the DNA TGCGCCAGCAGCTTGGGGGACAGGGGTGCTAATGAGCAGTTCTTC. Amino acid sequence: CASSLGDRGANEQFF.

This rearrangement joins TRBV18 to TRBJ2-5; the D is unclear. The V end lost 0 bases, the J end lost 9 bases, and 14 bases lay between the germline ends. Germline V gene sequence: CDR1 KGHSH, CDR2 LQKENI. CDR3 length: 14 amino acids. The CDR3 sequence is CASSPPFGSMAQYF. The CDR3 nucleotides read TGTGCCAGCTCACCACCCTTCGGGTCGATGGCCCAGTACTTC. Full variable domain (missing parts from reference TRBV18 and TRBJ2-5): NAGVMQNPRHLVRRRGQEARLRCSPMKGHSHVYWYRQLPEEGLKFMVYLQKENIIDESGMPKERFSAEFPKEGPSILRIQQVVRGDSAAYFCASSPPFGSMAQYFGPGTRLLVL.

This rearrangement joins TRBV27 to TRBJ1-1; D gene ambiguous. V dropped 7 bases and J dropped 1 base, with 13 bases sitting between them. The CDR3 extends over 14 amino acids. The germline V gene has CDR1 MNHEY and CDR2 SMNVEV (reference sequence). For the CDR3, the DNA is TGTGCCAGCATCCCCTTGGGCAGGAACACTGAAGCTTTCTTT. Its protein product is CASIPLGRNTEAFF.

The J gene is TRBJ2-5, the V gene TRBV6-5, with no clear D. Between the trimmed V and J ends, which lost 5 bases and 0 bases, there was a span of 10 bases. The CDR3 covers 14 residues. CDR1 is MNHEY and CDR2 is SVGAGI in the germline V gene. In nucleotides, the CDR3 is TGTGCCAGCAGTGAACAAGCGAACCAAGAGACCCAGTACTTC. It specifies CASSEQANQETQYF.

This clone was seen only once. The genes are TRBV2 and TRBJ2-2; weak D call: TRBD1 (5 bases). CDR3 length: 15 amino acids. The germline CDR1 and CDR2 sequences are SNHLY and FYNNEI. V was pared by 6 bases and J by 7 bases, with 18 bases between. The CDR3 here is CASRENPSQGGELFF. CDR3 nucleotide sequence: TGTGCCAGCAGAGAAAATCCCTCCCAGGGCGGGGAGCTGTTTTTT.

This clone was observed once. The chain carries TRBV5-6 and TRBJ1-1; possible D gene TRBD1, 5 bases. The CDR3 runs to 15 residues. Looked up from germline, CDR1 is SGHDT and CDR2 is YYEEEE. V shed 4 bases and J shed 5 bases, with 18 bases lying between them. In DNA form, the CDR3 reads TGTGCCAGCAGCGGCCCAGCCTCCCGGGGGACTGAAGCTTTCTTT. Protein product: CASSGPASRGTEAFF.

The V call is TRBV6-5, the J call TRBJ2-3, with 9 bases fitting TRBD2. CDR1 is MNHEY, CDR2 SVGAGI, per germline. Losses at the gene ends were 3 bases for V and 12 bases for J; bases not matched to a gene: 7. This CDR3 is built from 13 residues. CDR3 coding DNA: TGTGCCAGCAGTTATCAGCGGGGGGCAGTACAGTATTTT. It translates to CASSYQRGAVQYF.

There are a few counts of this clone. This chain links TRBV7-9 with TRBJ1-4; tentatively, D is TRBD1 (5 bases). Germline V gives CDR1 SEHNR, CDR2 FQNEAQ (reference sequence). The CDR3 spans 14 residues. The V end was cut by 3 bases, the J end by 8 bases, with 13 bases between. The CDR3 bases are TGTGCCAGCAGCTTGGGGCTTACCTTGGAAAAACTGTTTTTT. Translated, it gives CASSLGLTLEKLFF.

The chain recombines TRBV2 with TRBJ1-5; D gene unclear. CDR1 is SNHLY and CDR2 is FYNNEI in the germline V gene. Trimming took 7 bases from V and 6 from J, leaving 13 bases between them. This CDR3 spans 13 amino acids. CDR3 DNA sequence: TGTGCCAGCACTGGCGGGTCCGCTCAGCCCCAGCATTTT. Protein sequence: CASTGGSAQPQHF.

The J gene is TRBJ2-1, the V gene TRBV2; TRBD2 aligns across 10 bases. V lost 5 bases and J lost 4; bases outside the gene matches: 8. This CDR3 contains 16 residues. CDR1 SNHLY and CDR2 FYNNEI come from the germline V gene. DNA of the CDR3: TGTGCCAGCAGTAGGGGTAGCGGGGGGATATACAATGAGCAGTTCTTC. Protein: CASSRGSGGIYNEQFF. The whole variable domain, remainder taken from reference TRBV2 and TRBJ2-1, is EPEVTQTPSHQVTQMGQEVILRCVPISNHLYFYWYRQILGQKVEFLVSFYNNEISEKSEIFDDQFSVERPDGSNFTLKIRSTKLEDSAMYFCASSRGSGGIYNEQFFGPGTRLTVL.

This sequence joins TRBV27 and TRBJ1-1, with D possibly matching TRBD1 (6 bases). V was shortened by 6 bases and J by 7 bases, with 15 bases between the two germline ends. Per the germline V gene, CDR1 is MNHEY and CDR2 is SMNVEV (reference sequence). The CDR3 is made up of 13 amino acids. The CDR3 loop is CASSERGASEAFF. CDR3 coding DNA: TGTGCCAGCAGCGAACGGGGGGCGAGTGAAGCTTTCTTT.